What follows describes a single T cell receptor beta chain. Antigen unknown. V lost 8 bases to trimming and J lost 1 base, with 8 bases between them. The CDR3 has 12 amino acids. Looked up from germline, CDR1 is SNHLY and CDR2 is FYNNEI. Purity exceeded 95% in all sorted populations. This sample stems from a study of beta chain features in type 1 diabetes. Whole-study findings and limits: A moderate, significant TCRB CDR3 shortening appeared in type 1 diabetes across four CD4+ subsets. In these data, an HLA type influence on TCRB rearrangement remained unresolved.

cDNA synthesis used the whole RNA isolate, giving expressed TCRB sequences. TCRdb's table, derived via immunoSEQ multiplex PCR, lists solely in-frame clones and lacks some. The sample holds around 650,000 clones, 9.5% to 15% seen once. This chain links TRBV2 with TRBJ1-2; D not certain. Specimen: naive CD4+ T cells from blood. This TCR was recovered from a man aged 30 to 39 with type 1 diabetes. CDR3 sequence: CASQSVNYGYTF. DNA for the CDR3: TGTGCCAGCCAATCCGTTAACTATGGCTACACCTTC.